Listed here is a single T cell receptor (beta chain). Original processing notes: Amplified reference gene primers provided the basis for estimating nucleated cell counts. The assay was immunoSEQ multiplex PCR, and TCRdb's table has in-frame clones only and misses some. That table furnishes V, J and clone size, whereas the DNA furnished D and trimming. The data contain fewer than 400,000 clones, around 84% of them singletons. The sample belongs to a study of blood T cell repertoires in COVID-19. Per the germline V gene, CDR1 is SNHLY and CDR2 is FYNNEI. V dropped 7 bases and J dropped 2 bases, with 14 bases sitting between them. CDR3 length equals 14 residues.

The TCR was taken from a human donor in a cohort sampled during active COVID-19. This sequence joins TRBV2 and TRBJ1-2; D perhaps matches TRBD1 (5 bases). The sequenced sample was peripheral blood. DNA for the CDR3: TGTGCCAGCACTTATGGGGGGAGCAACTATGGCTACACCTTC. Translating gives CASTYGGSNYGYTF. Supplemented by reference TRBV2 and TRBJ1-2, the full variable domain reads EPEVTQTPSHQVTQMGQEVILRCVPISNHLYFYWYRQILGQKVEFLVSFYNNEISEKSEIFDDQFSVERPDGSNFTLKIRSTKLEDSAMYFCASTYGGSNYGYTFGSGTRLTVV.